This T cell receptor beta chain was identified during a study of beta chain features in type 1 diabetes. Trimming at V came to 9 bases and at J to 2 bases, leaving 9 bases not matched to a gene. This CDR3 is 15 amino acids long. In germline, CDR1 is MNHNY, CDR2 SVGAGI (reference sequence). Expressed TCRB transcripts were sequenced because the isolated RNA had all been reverse transcribed beforehand. Data came from immunoSEQ multiplex PCR; TCRdb stores just in-frame clones and leaves some out. The data show about 140,000 clones, with less than 10% seen just once and 0.55% to 0.75% held by the top ten. Each donor gave one heparinised blood draw averaging around 120 mL. This clone was seen a few times.

The rearrangement uses TRBV6-6 and TRBJ1-3; 8 bases line up with TRBD1. This clonotype originated in a woman between 35 and 50 years old in good health. Sequenced input: central memory CD4+ T cells from blood. The CDR3, as DNA: TGTGCCAGTGCCCGACAGGGGCGCACTGGAAACACCATATATTTT. Its translation is CASARQGRTGNTIYF.